This T cell receptor beta chain derives from a study of cytomegalovirus exposure and HLA in healthy donors. Study in general: It was reported in a later analysis that the roughly 120 validation repertoires used the same platform as the 666 first-cohort repertoires. Study observations and caveats: The study listed approximately 160 cytomegalovirus-associated TCR beta chains. Both high specificity and high sensitivity reportedly marked the classifier's diagnosis of cytomegalovirus status.

The J segment lost 5 bases and the V segment lost 0 bases, leaving 7 bases of the junction unmatched. This CDR3 contains 16 residues. Germline lookup yields CDR1 SGHNT and CDR2 YYREEE (reference sequence). The data were produced by immunoSEQ multiplex PCR, yet TCRdb's version contains in-frame clones alone and is incomplete. The sample includes around 220,000 clones, roughly 88% of them seen just once. Note on this clone: The antigen is not known.

The sample taken for sequencing was PBMCs. This chain connects TRBV5-4 to TRBJ2-3; 9 bases fit TRBD2. The clonotype originates from a woman aged 18-35 years in good health and CMV-seronegative. CDR3 in amino acids: CASSLVAGGPEDTQYF. DNA of the CDR3: TGTGCCAGCAGCTTGGTTGCGGGAGGGCCGGAAGATACGCAGTATTTT.